This T cell receptor beta chain emerged from a study of blood T cell repertoires in COVID-19. Sequencing used immunoSEQ multiplex PCR; TCRdb keeps in-frame clones, though not all of them. The data show about 86,000 clones, around four fifths seen once. V was clipped by 5 bases and J by 7 bases, with 24 bases between them. CDR1 LNHDA and CDR2 SQIVND come from the germline V gene (reference sequence). This CDR3 has 17 residues. The sequence was collected from a man in his fifties or sixties with acute or convalescent COVID-19. The sequenced sample was peripheral blood. This sequence joins TRBV19 and TRBJ1-5, with D perhaps matching TRBD1 (5 bases). The CDR3 protein is CASSDRIGAGIQQPQHF. CDR3 bases: TGTGCCAGTAGTGACCGGATTGGGGCAGGGATTCAACAGCCCCAGCATTTT. The full variable domain, its missing parts supplied by reference TRBV19 and TRBJ1-5, is DGGITQSPKYLFRKEGQNVTLSCEQNLNHDAMYWYRQDPGQGLRLIYYSQIVNDFQKGDIAEGYSVSREKKESFPLTVTSAQKNPTAFYLCASSDRIGAGIQQPQHFGDGTRLSIL.